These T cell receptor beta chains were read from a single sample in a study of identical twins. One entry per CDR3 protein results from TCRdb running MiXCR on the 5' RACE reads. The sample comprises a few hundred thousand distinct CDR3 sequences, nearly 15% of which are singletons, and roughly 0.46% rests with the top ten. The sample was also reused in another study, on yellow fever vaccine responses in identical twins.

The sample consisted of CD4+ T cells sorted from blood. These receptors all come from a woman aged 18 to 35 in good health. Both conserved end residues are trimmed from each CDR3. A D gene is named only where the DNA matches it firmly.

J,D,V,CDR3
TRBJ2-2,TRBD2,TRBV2,ASRGLAGYTGELF
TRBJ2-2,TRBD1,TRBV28,ASSSMGTGENTGELF
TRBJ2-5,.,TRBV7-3,ASSLSGAHLETQY
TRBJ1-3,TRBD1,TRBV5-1,ASTRTGSSSGNTIY
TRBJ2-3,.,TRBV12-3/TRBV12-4,ASRGSLRGSTQY
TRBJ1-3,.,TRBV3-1,ASSLTDTGNTIY
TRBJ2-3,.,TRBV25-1,ASSPFGSGPVDTQY
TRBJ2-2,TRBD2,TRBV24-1,ATSDHEVAGGTGELF
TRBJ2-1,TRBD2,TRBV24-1,ATSIAGGYNEQF
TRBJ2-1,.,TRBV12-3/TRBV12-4,ASRRGLFNNEQF
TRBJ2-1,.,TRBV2,ASRPDQKEQF
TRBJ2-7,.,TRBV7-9,ASSLSGTPQYEQY
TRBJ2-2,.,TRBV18,ASSPGIETGELF
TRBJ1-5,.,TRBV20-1,SAHRAGSNQPQH
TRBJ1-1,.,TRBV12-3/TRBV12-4,ASTHPPGTEAF
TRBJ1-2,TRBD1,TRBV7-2,ASSLAGRGVYGYT
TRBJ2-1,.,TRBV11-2,ASSSFSGSSYNEQF
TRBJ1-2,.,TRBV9,ASSPTWQGPYGYT
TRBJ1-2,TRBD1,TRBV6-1,ASSEDRGGGYGYT